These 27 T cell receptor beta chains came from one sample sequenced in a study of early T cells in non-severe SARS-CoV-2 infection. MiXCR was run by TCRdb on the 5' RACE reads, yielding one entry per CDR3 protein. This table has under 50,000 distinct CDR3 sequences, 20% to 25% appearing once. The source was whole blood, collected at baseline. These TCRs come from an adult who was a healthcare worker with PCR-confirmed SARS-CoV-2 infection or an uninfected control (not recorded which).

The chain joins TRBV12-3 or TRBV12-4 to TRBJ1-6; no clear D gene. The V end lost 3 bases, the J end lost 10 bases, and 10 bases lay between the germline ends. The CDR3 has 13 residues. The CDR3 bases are TGTGCCAGCAGTTTTGGTGGTCACTCACCCCTCCACTTT. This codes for CASSFGGHSPLHF.

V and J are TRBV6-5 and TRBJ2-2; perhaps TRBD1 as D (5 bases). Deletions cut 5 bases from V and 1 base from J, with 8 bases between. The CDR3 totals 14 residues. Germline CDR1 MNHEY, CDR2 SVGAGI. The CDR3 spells CASSDDRNTGELFF. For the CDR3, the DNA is TGTGCCAGCAGTGACGACAGGAACACCGGGGAGCTGTTTTTT.

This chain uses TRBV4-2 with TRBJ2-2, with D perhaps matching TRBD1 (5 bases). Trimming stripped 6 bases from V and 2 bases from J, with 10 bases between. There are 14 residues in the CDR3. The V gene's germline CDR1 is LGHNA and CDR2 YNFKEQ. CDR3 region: CASRSRVNTGELFF. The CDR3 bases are TGTGCCAGCAGGTCCAGGGTAAACACCGGGGAGCTGTTTTTT.

CDR3 bases: TGTGCCAGCAGCTCGCGGGTAGGCGGGGGTGATACGCAGTATTTT. Translating gives CASSSRVGGGDTQYF. This chain links TRBV7-2 with TRBJ2-3; 7 bases fit TRBD2. The germline gives CDR1 SGHTA, CDR2 FQGNSA. The trim removed 4 bases at V and 6 bases at J, leaving 10 bases unmatched. CDR3 length equals 15 residues.

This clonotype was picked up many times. This CDR3 reads CAWDRVGTNEKLFF. Here the CDR3 DNA reads TGTGCCTGGGACAGGGTGGGGACTAATGAAAAACTGTTTTTT. The J gene is TRBJ1-4, the V gene TRBV30; 7 bases fit TRBD1. J lost 2 bases, V lost 5 bases, and 5 bases had no gene match. Germline V gene lookup returns CDR1 GTSNPN and CDR2 SVGIG (reference sequence). The CDR3 consists of 14 residues.

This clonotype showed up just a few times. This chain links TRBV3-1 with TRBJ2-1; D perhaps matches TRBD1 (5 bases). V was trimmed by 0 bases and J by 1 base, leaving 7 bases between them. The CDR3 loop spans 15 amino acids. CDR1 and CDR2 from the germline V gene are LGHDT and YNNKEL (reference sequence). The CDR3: CASSQEGASYNEQFF. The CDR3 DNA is TGTGCCAGCAGCCAAGAAGGGGCTTCCTACAATGAGCAGTTCTTC.

The CDR3 bases are TGTGCCAGTCGGCTAGCGGGGGGGTACCCCTACAATGAGCAGTTCTTC. Encoded protein: CASRLAGGYPYNEQFF. V gene TRBV19 combines with J gene TRBJ2-1, with 12 positions matching TRBD2. This CDR3 contains 16 residues. Trimming at V came to 8 bases and at J to 2 bases, leaving 7 bases not matched to a gene. In germline, CDR1 is LNHDA, CDR2 SQIVND (reference sequence).

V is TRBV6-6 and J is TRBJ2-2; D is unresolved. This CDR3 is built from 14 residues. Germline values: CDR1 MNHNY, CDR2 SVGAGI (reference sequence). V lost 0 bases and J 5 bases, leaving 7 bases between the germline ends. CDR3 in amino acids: CASSYSVETGELFF. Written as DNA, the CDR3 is TGTGCCAGCAGTTACTCCGTCGAGACCGGGGAGCTGTTTTTT.

CDR3 sequence (DNA): TGTGCCAGCAGCCCCGACAGCCAAGAGACCCAGTACTTC. This gives the protein CASSPDSQETQYF. This chain uses TRBV7-9 with TRBJ2-5; tentatively, D is TRBD1 (5 bases). Trimming left V 5 bases short and J 1 base short, with 8 bases between. Germline V gene lookup returns CDR1 SEHNR and CDR2 FQNEAQ (reference sequence). The CDR3 runs to 13 residues.

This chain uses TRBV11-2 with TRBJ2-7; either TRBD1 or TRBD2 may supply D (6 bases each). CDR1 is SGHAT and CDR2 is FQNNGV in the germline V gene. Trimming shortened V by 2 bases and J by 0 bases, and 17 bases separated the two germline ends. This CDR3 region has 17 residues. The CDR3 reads CASSLPQGGKSSYEQYF. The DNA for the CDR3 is TGTGCCAGCAGCTTACCACAAGGGGGGAAAAGCTCCTACGAGCAGTACTTC. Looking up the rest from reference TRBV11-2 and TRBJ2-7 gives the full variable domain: EAGVAQSPRYKIIEKRQSVAFWCNPISGHATLYWYQQILGQGPKLLIQFQNNGVVDDSQLPKDRFSAERLKGVDSTLKIQPAKLEDSAVYLCASSLPQGGKSSYEQYFGPGTRLTVT.

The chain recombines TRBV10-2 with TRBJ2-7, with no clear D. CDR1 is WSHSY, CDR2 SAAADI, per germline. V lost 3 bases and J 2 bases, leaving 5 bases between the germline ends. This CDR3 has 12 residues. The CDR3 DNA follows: TGCGCCAGCAGTGACAGACCCTACGAGCAGTACTTC. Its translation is CASSDRPYEQYF.

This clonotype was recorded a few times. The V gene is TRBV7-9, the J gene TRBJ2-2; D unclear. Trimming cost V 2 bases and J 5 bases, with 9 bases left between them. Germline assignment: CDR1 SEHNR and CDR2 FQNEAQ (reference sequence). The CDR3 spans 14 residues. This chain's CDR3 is CASSLSWGTGELFF. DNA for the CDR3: TGTGCCAGCAGCTTAAGCTGGGGAACCGGGGAGCTGTTTTTT.

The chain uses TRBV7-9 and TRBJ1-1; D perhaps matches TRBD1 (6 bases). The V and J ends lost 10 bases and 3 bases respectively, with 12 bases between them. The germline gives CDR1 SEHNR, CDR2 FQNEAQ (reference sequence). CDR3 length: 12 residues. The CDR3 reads CATEGEDTEAFF. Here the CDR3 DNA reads TGTGCCACTGAGGGGGAGGACACTGAAGCTTTCTTT. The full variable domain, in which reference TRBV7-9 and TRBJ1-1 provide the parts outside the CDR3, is DTGVSQNPRHKITKRGQNVTFRCDPISEHNRLYWYRQTLGQGPEFLTYFQNEAQLEKSRLLSDRFSAERPKGSFSTLEIQRTEQGDSAMYLCATEGEDTEAFFGQGTRLTVV.

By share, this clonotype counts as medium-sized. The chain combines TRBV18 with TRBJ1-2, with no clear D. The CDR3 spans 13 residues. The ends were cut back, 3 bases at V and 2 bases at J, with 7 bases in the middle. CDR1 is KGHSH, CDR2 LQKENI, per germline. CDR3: CASSPGSNYGYTF. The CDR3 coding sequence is TGTGCCAGCTCACCGGGGTCAAACTATGGCTACACCTTC.

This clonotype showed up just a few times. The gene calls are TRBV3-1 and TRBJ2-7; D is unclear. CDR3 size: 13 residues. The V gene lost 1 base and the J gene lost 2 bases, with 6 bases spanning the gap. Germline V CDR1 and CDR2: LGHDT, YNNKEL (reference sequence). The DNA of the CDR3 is TGTGCCAGCAGCCAAGCAGGAACCTACGAGCAGTACTTC. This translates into CASSQAGTYEQYF.

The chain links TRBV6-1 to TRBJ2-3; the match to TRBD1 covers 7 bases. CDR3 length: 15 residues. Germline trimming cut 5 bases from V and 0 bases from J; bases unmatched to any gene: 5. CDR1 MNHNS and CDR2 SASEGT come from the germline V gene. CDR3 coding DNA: TGTGCCAGCAGTAACCGGGACAGAAGCACAGATACGCAGTATTTT. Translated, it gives CASSNRDRSTDTQYF.

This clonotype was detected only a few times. This chain's CDR3 is CASSLVGGHSGGNTEAFF. The CDR3 nucleotides are TGTGCCAGCAGCTTAGTAGGGGGACATTCGGGAGGGAACACTGAAGCTTTCTTT. V gene TRBV11-2 combines with J gene TRBJ1-1; D is perhaps TRBD1 (6 bases). The CDR3 is made up of 18 amino acids. Germline CDR1 and CDR2: SGHAT and FQNNGV. Trimming removed 1 base at V and 1 base at J, with 19 bases between. Filled out from reference TRBV11-2 and TRBJ1-1, the complete variable domain reads EAGVAQSPRYKIIEKRQSVAFWCNPISGHATLYWYQQILGQGPKLLIQFQNNGVVDDSQLPKDRFSAERLKGVDSTLKIQPAKLEDSAVYLCASSLVGGHSGGNTEAFFGQGTRLTVV.

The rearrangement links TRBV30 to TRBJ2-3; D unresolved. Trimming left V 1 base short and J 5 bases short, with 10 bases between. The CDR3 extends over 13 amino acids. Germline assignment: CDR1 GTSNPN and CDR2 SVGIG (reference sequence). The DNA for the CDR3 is TGTGCCTGGAGTGGGGTCGCCGAAGATACGCAGTATTTT. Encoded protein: CAWSGVAEDTQYF.

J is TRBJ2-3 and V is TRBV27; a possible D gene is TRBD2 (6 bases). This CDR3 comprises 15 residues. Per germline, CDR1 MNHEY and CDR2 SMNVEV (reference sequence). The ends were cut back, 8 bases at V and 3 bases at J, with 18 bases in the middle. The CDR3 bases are TGTGCCAGCCAGCACGCGGGACGGATTACAGATACGCAGTATTTT. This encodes CASQHAGRITDTQYF.

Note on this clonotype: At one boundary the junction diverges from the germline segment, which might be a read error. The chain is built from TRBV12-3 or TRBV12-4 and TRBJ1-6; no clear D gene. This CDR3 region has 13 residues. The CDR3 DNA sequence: TGCGCCAGCAGTCTTCCGTTGGGGTCACCCCTCCACTTT. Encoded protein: CASSLPLGSPLHF.

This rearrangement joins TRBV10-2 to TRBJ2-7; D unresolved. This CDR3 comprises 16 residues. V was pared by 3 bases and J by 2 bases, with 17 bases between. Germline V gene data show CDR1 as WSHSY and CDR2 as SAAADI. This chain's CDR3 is CASSDGISELPYEQYF. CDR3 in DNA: TGCGCCAGCAGTGATGGTATCTCGGAACTCCCCTACGAGCAGTACTTC.

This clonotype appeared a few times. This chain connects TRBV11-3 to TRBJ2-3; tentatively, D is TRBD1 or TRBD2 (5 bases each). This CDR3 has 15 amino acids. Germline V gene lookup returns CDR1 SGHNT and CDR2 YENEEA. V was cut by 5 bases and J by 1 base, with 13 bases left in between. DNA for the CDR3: TGTGCCAGCAGCCAGGGACGGACCGGCACAGATACGCAGTATTTT. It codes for CASSQGRTGTDTQYF.

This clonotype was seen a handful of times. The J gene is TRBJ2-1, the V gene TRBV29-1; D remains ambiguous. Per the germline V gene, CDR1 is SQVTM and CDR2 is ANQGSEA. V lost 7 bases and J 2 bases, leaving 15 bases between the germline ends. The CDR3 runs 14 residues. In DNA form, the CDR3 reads TGCAGCGCCGACGGTCTTTGGGCCTACAATGAGCAGTTCTTC. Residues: CSADGLWAYNEQFF.

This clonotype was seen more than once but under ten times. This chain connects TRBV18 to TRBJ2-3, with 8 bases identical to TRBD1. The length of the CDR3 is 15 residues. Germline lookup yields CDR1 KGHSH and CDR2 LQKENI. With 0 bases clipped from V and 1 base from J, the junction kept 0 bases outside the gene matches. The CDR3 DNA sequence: TGTGCCAGCTCACCACCACAGGGGGGCACAGATACGCAGTATTTT. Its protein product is CASSPPQGGTDTQYF.

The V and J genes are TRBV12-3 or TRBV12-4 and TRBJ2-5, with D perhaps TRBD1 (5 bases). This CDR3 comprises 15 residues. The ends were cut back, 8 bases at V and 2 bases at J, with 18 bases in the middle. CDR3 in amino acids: CASLFHGASQETQYF. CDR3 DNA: TGTGCCAGCCTTTTCCATGGGGCCTCACAAGAGACCCAGTACTTC.

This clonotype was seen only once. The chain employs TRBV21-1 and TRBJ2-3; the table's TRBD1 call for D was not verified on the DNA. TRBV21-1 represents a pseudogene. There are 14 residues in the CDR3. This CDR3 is CASSRRARPSTQYF. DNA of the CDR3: TGTGCCAGCAGCCGGCGGGCGAGACCATCTACGCAGTATTTT.

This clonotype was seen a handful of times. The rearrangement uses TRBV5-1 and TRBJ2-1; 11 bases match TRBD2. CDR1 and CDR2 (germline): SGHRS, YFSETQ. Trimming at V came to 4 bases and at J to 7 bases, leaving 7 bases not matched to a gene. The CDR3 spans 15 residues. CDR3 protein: CASSTTSGVQNEQFF. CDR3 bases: TGCGCCAGCAGCACGACTAGCGGGGTTCAGAATGAGCAGTTCTTC.